The rows below give T cell receptor beta chains drawn from one sample of a study of T cell changes during pregnancy in multiple sclerosis. Clones were read by immunoSEQ multiplex PCR, and TCRdb kept only the in-frame ones, dropping some. The sample lists approximately 52,000 clones, about 92% occurring once. The material sequenced was CD4+ T cells from peripheral blood mononuclear cells, taken after pregnancy. The receptors come from a female donor with multiple sclerosis, enrolled in a pregnancy study. Both conserved end residues are part of each CDR3. A D gene is named only where the DNA matches it firmly. Size is stated for part of the rows, as once, few or many counts, or as a class when the clone is expanded.

d_call: NA
clone_size: NA
j_call: TRBJ2-3
v_call: TRBV19
cdr3_nt: TGTGCCAGTAGCCTCTCAGGGGCAGATACGCAGTATTTT
cdr3_aa: CASSLSGADTQYF

d_call: TRBD2
clone_size: NA
j_call: TRBJ2-2
v_call: TRBV11-3
cdr3_nt: TGTGCCAGCAGCCGACTAGCGGGAGTGTGGGAGCTGTTTTTT
cdr3_aa: CASSRLAGVWELFF

d_call: NA
clone_size: NA
j_call: TRBJ2-2
v_call: TRBV4-1
cdr3_nt: TGCGCCAGCAGCCAGGTCCGGGTTAACACCGGGGAGCTGTTTTTT
cdr3_aa: CASSQVRVNTGELFF

d_call: TRBD1
clone_size: once
j_call: TRBJ2-7
v_call: TRBV28
cdr3_nt: TGTGCCAGCAGTCCATCTGGAGGGACAGGGTTCTACGAGCAGTACTTC
cdr3_aa: CASSPSGGTGFYEQYF

d_call: TRBD2
clone_size: NA
j_call: TRBJ2-1
v_call: TRBV27
cdr3_nt: TGTGCCAGCAGTTTATCACTAGCGGGAGATTCGGGTGAGCAGTTCTTC
cdr3_aa: CASSLSLAGDSGEQFF

d_call: TRBD2
clone_size: NA
j_call: TRBJ2-1
v_call: TRBV11-3
cdr3_nt: TGTGCCAGCAGCTTAGTGCTAGCGGGCTACAATGAGCAGTTCTTC
cdr3_aa: CASSLVLAGYNEQFF

d_call: TRBD2
clone_size: NA
j_call: TRBJ2-1
v_call: TRBV7-9
cdr3_nt: TGTGCCAGCAGCTTCCGGGACTACACCCATACGAGCTCCTACAATGAGCAGTTCTTC
cdr3_aa: CASSFRDYTHTSSYNEQFF

d_call: NA
clone_size: NA
j_call: TRBJ1-5
v_call: TRBV6-5
cdr3_nt: TGTGCCAGCAGTTACAACAGGGATCAGCCCCAGCATTTT
cdr3_aa: CASSYNRDQPQHF

d_call: NA
clone_size: NA
j_call: TRBJ2-1
v_call: TRBV5-4
cdr3_nt: TGTGCCAGCAGCTCGCGTCGGGCGGGCGCGTACAATGAGCAGTTCTTC
cdr3_aa: CASSSRRAGAYNEQFF

d_call: TRBD1
clone_size: NA
j_call: TRBJ2-1
v_call: TRBV6-5
cdr3_nt: TGTGCCAGCAGTTACACGCGACAGGGCCTCTATGGTGAGCAGTTCTTC
cdr3_aa: CASSYTRQGLYGEQFF

d_call: TRBD1
clone_size: NA
j_call: TRBJ1-1
v_call: TRBV4-3
cdr3_nt: TGCGCCAGCAGCCAAGAAGCAGGGGGCGACCTAAAAGCTTTCTTT
cdr3_aa: CASSQEAGGDLKAFF

d_call: NA
clone_size: few
j_call: TRBJ1-5
v_call: TRBV28
cdr3_nt: TGTGCCAGCTTTGGGCAGTATCGTCAGCCCCAGCATTTT
cdr3_aa: CASFGQYRQPQHF

d_call: TRBD2
clone_size: NA
j_call: TRBJ2-2
v_call: TRBV7-3
cdr3_nt: TGTGCCAGTAGATGGGGGGAGGGCCGGACCGGGGAGCTGTTTTTT
cdr3_aa: CASRWGEGRTGELFF

d_call: NA
clone_size: once
j_call: TRBJ1-2
v_call: TRBV6-5
cdr3_nt: TGTGCCAGCAGTTACTCGAGGGGGAATGGCTACACCTTC
cdr3_aa: CASSYSRGNGYTF

d_call: NA
clone_size: NA
j_call: TRBJ1-2
v_call: TRBV6-1
cdr3_nt: TGTGCCACCACAGAAATCTATGGCTACACCTTC
cdr3_aa: CATTEIYGYTF

d_call: TRBD2
clone_size: NA
j_call: TRBJ2-1
v_call: TRBV9
cdr3_nt: TGTGCCAGCAGCGGAACTTCTAGCGGGAGGGTGTCCTACAATGAGCAGTTCTTC
cdr3_aa: CASSGTSSGRVSYNEQFF

d_call: NA
clone_size: NA
j_call: TRBJ1-2
v_call: TRBV2
cdr3_nt: TGTGCCAGCAGTGAAGGGGGGGGTGCGAGCTATGGCTACACCTTC
cdr3_aa: CASSEGGGASYGYTF

d_call: NA
clone_size: NA
j_call: TRBJ1-3
v_call: TRBV9
cdr3_nt: TGTGCCAGCAGCAAGGGGGGGACTTCAGTTGGAAACACCATATATTTT
cdr3_aa: CASSKGGTSVGNTIYF

d_call: NA
clone_size: NA
j_call: TRBJ2-7
v_call: TRBV7-2
cdr3_nt: TGTGCCAGCAGCTTTGGCAGGGGTCGCGCCCGGGGGGACGAGCAGTACTTC
cdr3_aa: CASSFGRGRARGDEQYF

d_call: TRBD1
clone_size: NA
j_call: TRBJ2-2
v_call: TRBV7-3
cdr3_nt: TGTGCCAGCAGCTTAAACCCAGGGGGCGCAGGGGGCACCGGGGAGCTGTTTTTT
cdr3_aa: CASSLNPGGAGGTGELFF

d_call: NA
clone_size: NA
j_call: TRBJ1-2
v_call: TRBV27
cdr3_nt: TGTGCCAGCAGTTTAAAGCGGACAGAGGCCCAACACTATGGCTACACCTTC
cdr3_aa: CASSLKRTEAQHYGYTF

d_call: NA
clone_size: NA
j_call: TRBJ1-2
v_call: TRBV9
cdr3_nt: TGTGCCAGCAGCGTAGGGGATTTGGGGAGCTATGGCTACACCTTC
cdr3_aa: CASSVGDLGSYGYTF

d_call: TRBD2
clone_size: NA
j_call: TRBJ2-3
v_call: TRBV7-8
cdr3_nt: TGTGCCAGCAGCTTAGACTCTAGGGCGGGAGGGCAAGATACGCAGTATTTT
cdr3_aa: CASSLDSRAGGQDTQYF

d_call: TRBD2
clone_size: NA
j_call: TRBJ2-2
v_call: TRBV9
cdr3_nt: TGTGCCAGCAGCGTAGAGGCACTAGCGGGAGCCCCCGGGGAGCTGTTTTTT
cdr3_aa: CASSVEALAGAPGELFF

d_call: TRBD2
clone_size: NA
j_call: TRBJ2-1
v_call: TRBV29-1
cdr3_nt: TGCAGCGTTGAAGGCCCCCGGTCTAGCGGGAAGTCCTACAATGAGCAGTTCTTC
cdr3_aa: CSVEGPRSSGKSYNEQFF

d_call: NA
clone_size: NA
j_call: TRBJ2-6
v_call: TRBV7-2
cdr3_nt: TGTGCCAGCAGCTCCGGAGGGAGTGGGGCCAACGTCCTGACTTTC
cdr3_aa: CASSSGGSGANVLTF

d_call: NA
clone_size: NA
j_call: TRBJ2-1
v_call: TRBV9
cdr3_nt: TGTGCCAGCAGCGACAGCCAAATCTACAATGAGCAGTTCTTC
cdr3_aa: CASSDSQIYNEQFF

d_call: NA
clone_size: NA
j_call: TRBJ1-4
v_call: TRBV4-1
cdr3_nt: TGCGCCAGCAGCCAAGGGGGGGGAGGTGAAAAACTGTTTTTT
cdr3_aa: CASSQGGGGEKLFF

d_call: TRBD2
clone_size: NA
j_call: TRBJ2-3
v_call: TRBV19
cdr3_nt: TGTGCCAGTAGTATCCACCTAGCGGACTACACAGATACGCAGTATTTT
cdr3_aa: CASSIHLADYTDTQYF

d_call: TRBD2
clone_size: NA
j_call: TRBJ2-3
v_call: TRBV9
cdr3_nt: TGTGCCAGCAGCGTAGAGAGCCGTCCGGGACTAGCGGGGGGTTCTAGCACAGATACGCAGTATTTT
cdr3_aa: CASSVESRPGLAGGSSTDTQYF

d_call: TRBD1
clone_size: NA
j_call: TRBJ2-7
v_call: TRBV29-1
cdr3_nt: TGCAGCGTCCGACAGGGGGCATCGACCTACGAGCAGTACTTC
cdr3_aa: CSVRQGASTYEQYF

d_call: TRBD1
clone_size: NA
j_call: TRBJ1-2
v_call: TRBV28
cdr3_nt: TGTGCCAGCAACGACAGGGTACCGAATAGTGGCTACACCTTC
cdr3_aa: CASNDRVPNSGYTF

d_call: NA
clone_size: once
j_call: TRBJ2-2
v_call: TRBV9
cdr3_nt: TGTGCCAGCAGTGCCGAGGGACAAGTGGGCGGGGAGCTGTTTTTT
cdr3_aa: CASSAEGQVGGELFF

d_call: NA
clone_size: once
j_call: TRBJ1-2
v_call: TRBV2
cdr3_nt: TGTGCTGAGTCTGGCGGCGGGGGCGTAGGTGGCTACACCTTC
cdr3_aa: CAESGGGGVGGYTF

d_call: TRBD2
clone_size: NA
j_call: TRBJ2-5
v_call: TRBV19
cdr3_nt: TGTGCCAGTAGTAGGACTAGCGGGGTACAAGAGACCCAGTACTTC
cdr3_aa: CASSRTSGVQETQYF